Listed here are 28 T cell receptor beta chains from one sample, sequenced in a study of cytomegalovirus exposure and HLA in healthy donors. With 60 Vbeta and 13 Jbeta primers, the PCR was carried out. Method: immunoSEQ multiplex PCR; TCRdb's copy keeps in-frame clones and lacks some. In the table there are about 180,000 clones, approximately 84% of which are singletons. The sequencing sample was made of PBMCs. These receptors were collected from a girl aged 10 to 17 in good health and CMV-seropositive.

The rearrangement links TRBV4-2 to TRBJ2-7, with 9 bases fitting TRBD1. The V and J ends lost 4 bases and 3 bases, in that order; junction bases with no gene match: 7. From germline, CDR1 is LGHNA and CDR2 YNFKEQ. The CDR3 runs 15 residues. This chain's CDR3 is CASSRTGTGLYEQYF. CDR3 coding DNA: TGTGCCAGCAGCCGAACCGGGACAGGGCTCTACGAGCAGTACTTC.

In its sample, this clone was seen a few times. V and J are TRBV7-9 and TRBJ2-1; 7 nucleotides match TRBD2. Per germline, CDR1 SEHNR and CDR2 FQNEAQ (reference sequence). With 5 bases clipped from V and 10 bases from J, the junction kept 5 bases outside the gene matches. The CDR3 extends over 12 amino acids. The CDR3 protein is CASSPQRDEQFF. DNA for the CDR3: TGTGCCAGCAGCCCCCAGCGGGACGAGCAGTTCTTC.

This rearrangement joins TRBV15 to TRBJ2-7; D unclear. The germline CDR1 and CDR2 sequences are LNHNV and YYDKDF (reference sequence). The germline V and J ends were trimmed by 3 bases and 0 bases, with 12 bases remaining between them. This CDR3 is built from 15 residues. The CDR3 loop is CATSSEQLSSYEQYF. DNA of the CDR3: TGTGCCACCAGCAGCGAACAGCTTTCCTCCTACGAGCAGTACTTC. Supplemented by reference TRBV15 and TRBJ2-7, the full variable domain reads DAMVIQNPRYQVTQFGKPVTLSCSQTLNHNVMYWYQQKSSQAPKLLFHYYDKDFNNEADTPDNFQSRRPNTSFCFLDIRSPGLGDTAMYLCATSSEQLSSYEQYFGPGTRLTVT.

The V call is TRBV7-9, the J call TRBJ1-5, with TRBD1 matching 7 bases. Germline V gene sequence: CDR1 SEHNR, CDR2 FQNEAQ (reference sequence). After removal of 0 bases from V and 1 base from J, the junction contained 6 bases not matched to a gene. This CDR3 has 17 amino acids. CDR3 DNA: TGTGCCAGCAGCTTAGCGTTAGGGGGCGAGAGCAATCAGCCCCAGCATTTT. Its protein is CASSLALGGESNQPQHF.

The V and J genes are TRBV7-2 and TRBJ2-7; tentative D call: TRBD2 (6 bases). Trimming pared 6 bases from V and 6 bases from J, leaving 12 bases between. Germline CDR1 is SGHTA and CDR2 is FQGNSA. The CDR3 totals 12 residues. The CDR3 DNA sequence: TGTGCCAGCAGGAGAGGAGCGGGCGAGCAGTACTTC. Amino acids: CASRRGAGEQYF.

V is TRBV2 and J is TRBJ2-1, with 13 nucleotides matching TRBD2. Per germline, CDR1 SNHLY and CDR2 FYNNEI. The CDR3 covers 15 residues. Trimming at V came to 3 bases and at J to 8 bases, leaving 4 bases not matched to a gene. CDR3 amino acids: CASSEGTSGVDEQFF. In DNA, the CDR3 is TGTGCCAGCAGTGAGGGGACTAGCGGGGTCGATGAGCAGTTCTTC.

The V call is TRBV4-3, the J call TRBJ1-5; TRBD1 aligns across 7 bases. With 4 bases clipped from V and 4 bases from J, the junction kept 7 bases outside the gene matches. This CDR3 is built from 15 residues. Germline CDR1 reads LGHNA; CDR2 reads YSLEER. The CDR3 reads CASSRDRVVNQPQHF. Here the CDR3 DNA reads TGCGCCAGCAGCCGCGACAGGGTAGTTAATCAGCCCCAGCATTTT.

The chain combines TRBV15 with TRBJ1-5; 8 bases are a match to TRBD1. This CDR3 region has 15 residues. CDR1 and CDR2 from the germline V gene are LNHNV and YYDKDF (reference sequence). V lost 8 bases, J lost 2 bases, and 8 bases stayed unmatched. CDR3 residues: CATSTGQGGNQPQHF. In DNA, the CDR3 is TGTGCCACCTCTACCGGACAGGGCGGCAATCAGCCCCAGCATTTT. Filled out from reference TRBV15 and TRBJ1-5, the complete variable domain reads DAMVIQNPRYQVTQFGKPVTLSCSQTLNHNVMYWYQQKSSQAPKLLFHYYDKDFNNEADTPDNFQSRRPNTSFCFLDIRSPGLGDTAMYLCATSTGQGGNQPQHFGDGTRLSIL.

The chain recombines TRBV27 with TRBJ2-1; 9 bases align to TRBD2. V lost 5 bases, J lost 7 bases, and 12 bases stayed unmatched. CDR1 and CDR2 (germline): MNHEY, SMNVEV (reference sequence). The CDR3 runs to 16 residues. CDR3 sequence: CASSALSGSWGNEQFF. The DNA of the CDR3 is TGTGCCAGCAGTGCCCTTAGCGGGAGCTGGGGGAATGAGCAGTTCTTC.

J is TRBJ2-3 and V is TRBV6-4; TRBD1 is a possible D gene (6 bases). This CDR3 is 14 amino acids long. V lost 4 bases and J 2 bases, leaving 10 bases between the germline ends. Germline V CDR1 and CDR2: MRHNA, SNTAGT. The CDR3 protein is CASSGGRPTDTQYF. The CDR3 DNA reads TGTGCCAGCAGTGGGGGGCGCCCCACAGATACGCAGTATTTT.

CDR3 coding DNA: TGTGCCAGTAGTAAGGGACAGGGGGAGCGGGAGCAGTACTTC. It yields the protein CASSKGQGEREQYF. J is TRBJ2-7 and V is TRBV19; 11 nucleotides line up with TRBD1. J was trimmed by 7 bases and V by 4 bases; bases with no gene match: 6. This CDR3 contains 14 residues. CDR1 LNHDA and CDR2 SQIVND come from the germline V gene (reference sequence). Filled out from reference TRBV19 and TRBJ2-7, the complete variable domain reads DGGITQSPKYLFRKEGQNVTLSCEQNLNHDAMYWYRQDPGQGLRLIYYSQIVNDFQKGDIAEGYSVSREKKESFPLTVTSAQKNPTAFYLCASSKGQGEREQYFGPGTRLTVT.

This rearrangement joins TRBV5-4 to TRBJ1-4; D is perhaps TRBD1 (5 bases). The CDR3 has 16 residues. The germline V gene has CDR1 SGHNT and CDR2 YYREEE (reference sequence). V was shortened by 4 bases and J by 6 bases, with 19 bases between the two germline ends. CDR3 loop: CASSMRDSGGYEKLFF. DNA for the CDR3: TGTGCCAGCAGCATGCGAGACTCCGGGGGTTATGAAAAACTGTTTTTT.

The CDR3 reads CASSPIGGPQHF. The CDR3, as DNA: TGTGCCAGCAGCCCCATAGGAGGGCCCCAGCATTTT. The chain is built from TRBV7-2 and TRBJ1-5; D is unclear. Germline V gene sequence: CDR1 SGHTA, CDR2 FQGNSA. This CDR3 is built from 12 residues. Deletions cut 5 bases from V and 9 bases from J, with 11 bases between. Supplemented by reference TRBV7-2 and TRBJ1-5, the full variable domain reads GAGVSQSPSNKVTEKGKDVELRCDPISGHTALYWYRQSLGQGLEFLIYFQGNSAPDKSGLPSDRFSAERTGGSVSTLTIQRTQQEDSAVYLCASSPIGGPQHFGDGTRLSIL.

The V gene is TRBV10-1, the J gene TRBJ2-1; TRBD2 agrees at 11 bases. Germline trimming cut 7 bases from V and 7 bases from J; bases unmatched to any gene: 6. The CDR3 contains 14 residues. Germline loops: CDR1 WNHNN, CDR2 SYGVQD (reference sequence). CDR3 sequence: CASISGRVGNEQFF. The CDR3 coding sequence is TGCGCCAGCATTAGCGGGAGGGTGGGGAATGAGCAGTTCTTC.

V is TRBV5-1 and J is TRBJ2-1, with 7 positions matching TRBD2. V dropped 4 bases and J dropped 5; count of bases not matched to a gene: 15. This CDR3 has 17 amino acids. The V gene's germline CDR1 is SGHRS and CDR2 YFSETQ. The chain's CDR3 is CASSPEAVGTIDNEQFF. The DNA of the CDR3 is TGCGCCAGCAGCCCGGAAGCCGTGGGGACTATAGACAATGAGCAGTTCTTC. The full variable domain, with the rest looked up from reference TRBV5-1 and TRBJ2-1, is KAGVTQTPRYLIKTRGQQVTLSCSPISGHRSVSWYQQTPGQGLQFLFEYFSETQRNKGNFPGRFSGRQFSNSRSEMNVSTLELGDSALYLCASSPEAVGTIDNEQFFGPGTRLTVL.

The rearrangement uses TRBV9 and TRBJ1-5; weak D call: TRBD1 (5 bases). Germline V gene sequence: CDR1 SGDLS, CDR2 YYNGEE. V dropped 5 bases and J dropped 3 bases, with 9 bases sitting between them. CDR3 length: 13 residues. CDR3 DNA sequence: TGTGCCAGCAGGGGGGGGTTCAATCAGCCCCAGCATTTT. Its protein product is CASRGGFNQPQHF.

The genes are TRBV11-2 and TRBJ1-1; 8 bases match TRBD1. CDR1 SGHAT and CDR2 FQNNGV come from the germline V gene. The CDR3 consists of 15 residues. V lost 5 bases, J lost 7 bases, and 12 bases stayed unmatched. The CDR3 here is CASSPRDRSYVEAFF. CDR3 coding DNA: TGTGCCAGCAGCCCGAGGGACAGGTCGTACGTTGAAGCTTTCTTT.

In regard to this clone: The junction departs from germline at one end; a sequencing error may be responsible. V and J are TRBV11-2 and TRBJ2-7; D perhaps matches TRBD1 (6 bases). The germline V gene encodes CDR1 SGHAT and CDR2 FQNNGV. The CDR3 runs to 12 residues. CDR3 DNA: TGTGCCAGCAGCGTAGACAGGAACGAGCAGTACTTC. Protein: CASSVDRNEQYF.

The rearrangement uses TRBV6-1 and TRBJ2-7, with 10 bases lining up with TRBD2. CDR3 length: 15 residues. Germline loops: CDR1 MNHNS, CDR2 SASEGT. The V gene end was trimmed by 7 bases and the J gene end by 3 bases; junction bases not matched to a gene: 9. The CDR3, as DNA: TGTGCCAGCACTCCAGTTGGGACTAGCGACTACGAGCAGTACTTC. Translation: CASTPVGTSDYEQYF.

This rearrangement joins TRBV4-1 to TRBJ2-3, with TRBD2 matching 9 bases. CDR1 MGHRA and CDR2 YSYEKL come from the germline V gene. The V gene end was trimmed by 0 bases and the J gene end by 2 bases; junction bases not matched to a gene: 6. The CDR3 runs to 17 residues. The CDR3 is CASSQDRPSGNTDTQYF. CDR3 bases: TGCGCCAGCAGCCAAGATAGGCCTAGCGGGAACACAGATACGCAGTATTTT.

On this clone: A junction end diverges from the germline sequence, so it may reflect a read error. V gene TRBV6-5 combines with J gene TRBJ2-7; no clear D gene. Germline values: CDR1 MNHEY, CDR2 SVGAGI. This CDR3 is built from 12 residues. The DNA for the CDR3 is TGTGCCAGCAGGTACTCGGCATACGAGCAGTACTTC. Its translation is CASRYSAYEQYF.

The chain employs TRBV30 and TRBJ2-5; D is unresolved. The closer fit of TRBJ2-7 to the DNA end suggests the J call may be wrong. The germline V gene encodes CDR1 GTSNPN and CDR2 SVGIG (reference sequence). The CDR3 is made up of 11 amino acids. As DNA, the CDR3 is TGTGCCTGCACCTCTACGTACGAGCAGTACTTC. Its translation is CACTSTYEQYF.

The J gene is TRBJ2-6, the V gene TRBV4-1; no reliable D call. Trimming took off 4 bases at V and 3 bases at J, with 10 bases between the two ends. The CDR3 runs 15 residues. The germline V gene encodes CDR1 MGHRA and CDR2 YSYEKL. As DNA, the CDR3 is TGCGCCAGCAGCCCCCCTAGTAGTGGGGCCAACGTCCTGACTTTC. It yields the protein CASSPPSSGANVLTF.

The table lists this clone with a count of one. The CDR3 here is CASSLRGVRTEAFF. CDR3 coding DNA: TGTGCCAGCAGCCTCAGGGGTGTGAGAACTGAAGCTTTCTTT. The chain joins TRBV7-9 to TRBJ1-1; TRBD1 is a possible D gene (6 bases). V gave up 5 bases and J gave up 5 bases, with 15 bases separating them. The CDR3 length is 14 residues. CDR1 is SEHNR, CDR2 FQNEAQ, per germline (reference sequence). Variable domain in full (rest from reference TRBV7-9 and TRBJ1-1): DTGVSQNPRHKITKRGQNVTFRCDPISEHNRLYWYRQTLGQGPEFLTYFQNEAQLEKSRLLSDRFSAERPKGSFSTLEIQRTEQGDSAMYLCASSLRGVRTEAFFGQGTRLTVV.

The count of this clone is one. CDR3 coding DNA: TGTGCCAGCAGTCGGGAGGGCCGTCAGCCCCAGCATTTT. It yields the protein CASSREGRQPQHF. The rearrangement links TRBV2 to TRBJ1-5; D remains ambiguous. V was trimmed by 5 bases and J by 6 bases, leaving 11 bases between them. The germline V gene encodes CDR1 SNHLY and CDR2 FYNNEI. This CDR3 is built from 13 residues.

The chain combines TRBV10-3 with TRBJ1-5, with D possibly TRBD1 on 6 matching bases. This CDR3 is built from 15 residues. V was clipped by 3 bases and J by 2 bases, with 11 bases between them. Germline V gene data show CDR1 as ENHRY and CDR2 as SYGVKD. The CDR3 sequence is CAISEQGLGNQPQHF. Written as DNA, the CDR3 is TGTGCCATCAGTGAACAGGGTCTGGGCAATCAGCCCCAGCATTTT.

This clone was counted only a few times. This chain joins TRBV6-4 and TRBJ2-5; 9 positions agree with TRBD2. Germline V lookup: CDR1 MRHNA, CDR2 SNTAGT. The CDR3 has 15 residues. J lost 0 bases, V lost 3 bases, and 2 bases had no gene match. The CDR3 DNA follows: TGTGCCAGCAGTGAGACTAGCGGAGACCAAGAGACCCAGTACTTC. Translation gives CASSETSGDQETQYF.

The rearrangement uses TRBV19 and TRBJ2-1; the match to TRBD2 covers 13 bases. CDR1 LNHDA and CDR2 SQIVND come from the germline V gene (reference sequence). V trimming: 4 bases; J trimming: 4 bases; junction bases outside the gene matches: 13. The length of the CDR3 is 19 residues. In nucleotides, the CDR3 is TGTGCCAGTAGTACCGGACTAGCGGGAGAGAGAAGGCTATACAATGAGCAGTTCTTC. It codes for CASSTGLAGERRLYNEQFF.